One sample yielded the 21 T cell receptor beta chains listed below, sequenced in a study of CXCR3-negative and CXCR3-positive naive CD8 T cells. With UMI labels, 5' RACE was used to prepare the TRB cDNA libraries. TCRdb reprocessed the 5' RACE reads and keeps a single row for each CDR3 protein, giving no DNA. In all, the sample yields nearly 45,000 distinct CDR3 sequences. Source material: memory CD8+ T cells from blood. The receptors here all came from a human donor in good health. Some clones in this sample may be carry-over from other donors' samples.

The chain links TRBV7-9 to TRBJ2-7; as DNA is missing, the TRBD1 call by TCRdb cannot be tested. This CDR3 contains 13 residues. Per the germline V gene, CDR1 is SEHNR and CDR2 is FQNEAQ (reference sequence). The CDR3 reads CASTPPGAYEQYF.

The rearrangement uses TRBV6-2 or TRBV6-3 and TRBJ1-1. Germline V gene data show CDR1 as MNHEY and CDR2 as SVGEGT. This CDR3 contains 12 residues. CDR3 residues: CASSLTSAEAFF.

V gene TRBV15 combines with J gene TRBJ1-1; absent DNA, TCRdb's TRBD1 call cannot be checked. The CDR3 spans 14 residues. CDR1 LNHNV and CDR2 YYDKDF come from the germline V gene (reference sequence). CDR3 residues: CATSRGGGNTEAFF.

The chain's CDR3 is CASASGESYEQYF. The V and J genes are TRBV28 and TRBJ2-7; lacking DNA, the TRBD2 call made by TCRdb goes unchecked. Germline CDR1 MDHEN, CDR2 SYDVKM. The CDR3 has 13 residues.

The gene calls are TRBV20-1 and TRBJ2-1; lacking DNA, the TRBD1 call made by TCRdb goes unchecked. The germline V gene has CDR1 DFQATT and CDR2 SNEGSKA (reference sequence). CDR3 length equals 13 residues. The CDR3 is CSASRDGYNEQFF.

The J gene is TRBJ2-7, the V gene TRBV15. CDR3 length: 18 amino acids. Germline V gives CDR1 LNHNV, CDR2 YYDKDF (reference sequence). The CDR3: CATSRVQSGGSISYEQYF.

This chain links TRBV25-1 with TRBJ2-7. This CDR3 spans 13 amino acids. CDR1 and CDR2 from the germline V gene are MGHDK and SYGVNS. The CDR3 region is CASSEQGTYEQYF.

V gene TRBV4-1 combines with J gene TRBJ1-2; TCRdb picks TRBD1, but there is no DNA to check that call. The CDR3 spans 15 residues. Germline V gene sequence: CDR1 MGHRA, CDR2 YSYEKL. CDR3 sequence reads: CASSQGGGGSDGYTF.

This rearrangement joins TRBV12-3 or TRBV12-4 to TRBJ1-1. The CDR3 consists of 13 residues. CDR3 residues: CASSLSRNTEAFF.

The CDR3 loop reads CATSSGGAAGELFF. The V call is TRBV15, the J call TRBJ2-2; the D gene TCRdb calls, TRBD2, cannot be checked with no DNA. This CDR3 spans 14 amino acids. CDR1 is LNHNV, CDR2 YYDKDF, per germline (reference sequence).

The gene calls are TRBV6-2 or TRBV6-3 and TRBJ1-1. The germline V gene has CDR1 MNHEY and CDR2 SVGEGT. This CDR3 is 14 amino acids long. CDR3 residues: CASTNNPTIAEAFF.

This chain links TRBV12-3 or TRBV12-4 with TRBJ2-7; absent DNA, TCRdb's TRBD2 call cannot be checked. The CDR3 totals 15 residues. CDR3 residues: CASSLTSGPSYEQYF.

The J gene is TRBJ2-3, the V gene TRBV29-1; TCRdb selects TRBD1, and the lack of DNA leaves this call unchecked. Germline CDR1 reads SQVTM; CDR2 reads ANQGSEA. CDR3 length equals 12 residues. This CDR3 is CSVSPLGDTQYF.

V usage is TRBV14 and J usage is TRBJ2-7. Germline CDR1 is SGHDN and CDR2 is FVKESK. This CDR3 spans 13 amino acids. The CDR3 region is CASSQDPLYEQYF.

This chain uses TRBV29-1 with TRBJ2-5. This CDR3 spans 12 amino acids. The germline V gene encodes CDR1 SQVTM and CDR2 ANQGSEA. CDR3 region: CSVDSLQETQYF.

The chain is built from TRBV6-4 and TRBJ2-1; TCRdb selects TRBD2, and the lack of DNA leaves this call unchecked. There are 15 residues in the CDR3. Germline CDR1 MRHNA, CDR2 SNTAGT. The CDR3 loop is CASSDISGGPDEQFF.

The rearrangement joins TRBV4-1 to TRBJ2-2. The CDR3 runs to 13 residues. CDR1 is MGHRA, CDR2 YSYEKL, per germline. The CDR3 loop is CASSKGVSGELFF.

The chain recombines TRBV28 with TRBJ2-1. Germline V gene data show CDR1 as MDHEN and CDR2 as SYDVKM. This CDR3 is built from 13 residues. CDR3 sequence reads: CASSLLQTDEQFF.

V and J are TRBV7-3 and TRBJ1-2; TCRdb proposes TRBD1, but this gene call is untestable without DNA. The germline V gene has CDR1 SGHTA and CDR2 FQGTGA. The CDR3 runs to 13 residues. The CDR3 protein is CASSPGQGYGYTF.

The chain carries TRBV20-1 and TRBJ2-3; TCRdb's assignment of TRBD1 cannot be checked, as there is no DNA. The CDR3 loop spans 13 amino acids. Germline values: CDR1 DFQATT, CDR2 SNEGSKA (reference sequence). The chain's CDR3 is CSAPPWSSDTQYF.

This chain connects TRBV11-1 to TRBJ1-1; TCRdb indicates TRBD1, and absent DNA this call remains unverified. This CDR3 region has 17 residues. Germline CDR1 reads SGHAT; CDR2 reads FQDESV (reference sequence). The CDR3 spells CASSLFGTGESNTEAFF.